The 10 T cell receptor beta chains below all came from one sample that was sequenced in a study of cytomegalovirus exposure and HLA in healthy donors. The PCR contained 60 Vbeta and 13 Jbeta primers. TCRdb's copy holds only in-frame clones and misses some; the assay was immunoSEQ multiplex PCR. This sample has fewer than 200,000 clones, with 84% found just once. The specimen was PBMCs. The receptors were sampled from a man younger than 45 in good health and CMV-seronegative.

This chain links TRBV7-8 with TRBJ2-5, with TRBD2 matching over 9 bases. The CDR3 loop spans 17 amino acids. Germline V gene data show CDR1 as SGHVS and CDR2 as FQNEAQ. V shed 1 base and J 3 bases; nucleotides not matched to a gene: 9. As DNA, the CDR3 is TGTGCCAGCAGCTTAGGCCTAGCGGGGAAGAGAAAAGAGACCCAGTACTTC. It yields the protein CASSLGLAGKRKETQYF.

The gene calls are TRBV6-4 and TRBJ1-2; TRBD1 matches at 10 bases. CDR3 length equals 13 residues. V was clipped by 5 bases and J by 4 bases; unmatched bases: 1. The germline gives CDR1 MRHNA, CDR2 SNTAGT. CDR3 region: CASSRTGGYGYTF. The CDR3 region has the DNA TGTGCCAGCAGTCGGACAGGGGGCTATGGCTACACCTTC.

Only a few counts were recorded for this clone. The V gene is TRBV6-5, the J gene TRBJ2-2; D remains unclear. Between the trimmed V and J ends, which lost 1 base and 2 bases, there was a span of 5 bases. CDR3 length: 14 residues. Germline CDR1 is MNHEY and CDR2 is SVGAGI. DNA of the CDR3: TGTGCCAGCAGTTACTTACTAAACACCGGGGAGCTGTTTTTT. This gives the protein CASSYLLNTGELFF.

This clone was found a few times. The gene calls are TRBV6-5 and TRBJ1-1; no reliable D call. Germline V CDR1 and CDR2: MNHEY, SVGAGI. The CDR3 sequence is 15 residues long. The V end was cut by 6 bases, the J end by 3 bases, with 17 bases between. This chain's CDR3 is CASSLSRVRDTEAFF. The CDR3 DNA reads TGTGCCAGCAGCCTCTCCCGGGTCCGCGACACTGAAGCTTTCTTT.

V gene TRBV28 combines with J gene TRBJ1-2; 7 nucleotides match TRBD1. The CDR3 runs 12 residues. With 8 bases clipped from V and 4 bases from J, the junction kept 4 bases outside the gene matches. The germline V gene has CDR1 MDHEN and CDR2 SYDVKM. The CDR3 region has the DNA TGTGCCAGCGAAGACAGGGCCTATGGCTACACCTTC. It encodes CASEDRAYGYTF.

V is TRBV4-2 and J is TRBJ2-3, with TRBD2 matching 12 bases. CDR1 is LGHNA, CDR2 YNFKEQ, per germline. J was trimmed by 5 bases and V by 6 bases; bases with no gene match: 12. This CDR3 contains 17 residues. CDR3 sequence reads: CASRAGTSGSGIDTQYF. CDR3 DNA sequence: TGTGCCAGCAGGGCCGGGACTAGCGGGTCGGGGATAGATACGCAGTATTTT.

The CDR3 coding sequence is TGTGCCATCAGTGAGTCGGGGGGGGACACTGAAGCTTTCTTT. Amino acids: CAISESGGDTEAFF. This chain links TRBV10-3 with TRBJ1-1, with D perhaps matching TRBD1 (5 bases). Trimming removed 0 bases from V and 3 bases from J, with 8 bases in between. Per the germline V gene, CDR1 is ENHRY and CDR2 is SYGVKD. CDR3 length: 14 amino acids.

This chain uses TRBV19 with TRBJ1-5; no reliable D call. The length of the CDR3 is 15 residues. V lost 0 bases and J 3 bases, leaving 9 bases between the germline ends. CDR1 LNHDA and CDR2 SQIVND come from the germline V gene (reference sequence). The CDR3 coding sequence is TGTGCCAGTAGTATAGACGGCCGGGACAATCAGCCCCAGCATTTT. Translating it yields CASSIDGRDNQPQHF.

The chain carries TRBV6-1 and TRBJ1-2, with 11 bases matching TRBD1. Germline-derived CDR1 and CDR2 are MNHNS and SASEGT. The CDR3 is made up of 15 amino acids. The trim removed 7 bases at V and 3 bases at J, leaving 7 bases unmatched. The CDR3 DNA reads TGTGCCAGCACCGGAAGGACAGGGGGCGACTATGGCTACACCTTC. The encoded protein is CASTGRTGGDYGYTF.

The rearrangement joins TRBV5-1 to TRBJ2-3; TRBD2 matches at 10 bases. V lost 4 bases to trimming and J lost 0 bases; unmatched junction nucleotides: 5. The CDR3 spans 16 residues. Germline V CDR1 and CDR2: SGHRS, YFSETQ. CDR3 protein: CASSVSGRVSTDTQYF. DNA for the CDR3: TGCGCCAGCAGCGTAAGCGGGAGGGTTAGCACAGATACGCAGTATTTT. The entire variable domain, with the rest obtained from reference TRBV5-1 and TRBJ2-3, is as follows: KAGVTQTPRYLIKTRGQQVTLSCSPISGHRSVSWYQQTPGQGLQFLFEYFSETQRNKGNFPGRFSGRQFSNSRSEMNVSTLELGDSALYLCASSVSGRVSTDTQYFGPGTRLTVL.